The 9 T cell receptor beta chains below come from one sample, sequenced in a study of patients and donors after allogeneic stem cell transplantation. TCRdb passed the RT-PCR reads through MiXCR, listing each CDR3 protein once. The sample contains about 960,000 distinct CDR3 sequences, over 15% of which appear only once. The specimen was blood, either unsorted or a sorted T cell fraction (not recorded which). The receptor source for this set is a human donor who was either an allogeneic HSCT recipient or a stem cell or donor lymphocyte infusion donor (not recorded which). It is not recorded whose cells these are; they may come from a transplant donor.

Notes on this clonotype: This CDR3 fails to terminate in the conserved phenylalanine or tryptophan, so it likely reflects a read error. The chain carries TRBV25-1 and TRBJ1-5; D ambiguous. Germline V gene sequence: CDR1 MGHDK, CDR2 SYGVNS. The CDR3 is 12 residues long. CDR3 nucleotides: TGTTCTCGCGGAGGGTTCAATCAGCCCCAGCATTTA. Translation gives CSRGGFNQPQHL.

In its sample, this clonotype was seen a few times. The CDR3, as DNA: TGCAGTGCTGCGACTAGAGGTAGTACGCAGTATTTT. This gives the protein CSAATRGSTQYF. The rearrangement joins TRBV20-1 to TRBJ2-3; tentative D call: TRBD2 (6 bases). CDR1 is DFQATT and CDR2 is SNEGSKA in the germline V gene (reference sequence). The CDR3 runs 12 residues. The ends were cut back, 5 bases at V and 8 bases at J, with 14 bases in the middle.

CDR3 loop: CSVVRGGRNTEAFF. In nucleotides, the CDR3 is TGCAGCGTTGTAAGAGGGGGACGGAACACTGAAGCTTTCTTT. The genes are TRBV29-1 and TRBJ1-1; perhaps TRBD1 as D (6 bases). The CDR3 spans 14 residues. Between the trimmed V and J ends, which lost 4 bases and 1 base, there was a span of 13 bases. Germline V lookup: CDR1 SQVTM, CDR2 ANQGSEA.

The chain uses TRBV9 and TRBJ2-5; D ambiguous. With 10 bases removed from V and 4 bases from J, the gap between germline ends came to 5 bases. In germline, CDR1 is SGDLS, CDR2 YYNGEE. The CDR3 spans 9 residues. CDR3 nucleotides: TGTGCCTCCCGAGAGACCCAGTACTTC. It is translated as CASRETQYF.

The V gene is TRBV20-1, the J gene TRBJ2-2, with D tentatively TRBD1 (6 bases). Trimming removed 4 bases from V and 4 bases from J, with 13 bases in between. From germline, CDR1 is DFQATT and CDR2 SNEGSKA (reference sequence). This CDR3 region has 14 residues. The CDR3 sequence: CSATGTSSTGELFF. DNA of the CDR3: TGCAGTGCTACCGGGACATCGAGCACCGGGGAGCTGTTTTTT.

The chain combines TRBV5-1 with TRBJ1-1, with a possible D match to TRBD1 (5 bases). Germline assignment: CDR1 SGHRS and CDR2 YFSETQ. The CDR3 is 14 amino acids. V was clipped by 3 bases and J by 0 bases, with 9 bases between them. The CDR3 is CASSSTAVNTEAFF. Written as DNA, the CDR3 is TGCGCCAGCAGCTCGACAGCTGTGAACACTGAAGCTTTCTTT.

The chain combines TRBV18 with TRBJ2-1; a possible D gene is TRBD1 (5 bases). V gave up 0 bases and J gave up 9 bases, with 15 bases separating them. This CDR3 has 15 residues. Germline V CDR1 and CDR2: KGHSH, LQKENI. CDR3 residues: CASSPPLGPISEQFF. The CDR3 DNA reads TGTGCCAGCTCACCACCGCTGGGGCCCATTTCTGAGCAGTTCTTC.

The V call is TRBV28, the J call TRBJ2-7; no reliable D call. Per germline, CDR1 MDHEN and CDR2 SYDVKM. The V and J ends lost 4 bases and 3 bases respectively, with 16 bases between them. This CDR3 spans 15 amino acids. CDR3 nucleotide sequence: TGTGCCAGCAGTTCCTCAACAGTGGCGCTCTACGAGCAGTACTTC. This gives the protein CASSSSTVALYEQYF.

The rearrangement uses TRBV4-1 and TRBJ1-1; D possibly corresponds to TRBD1 (5 bases). With 8 bases removed from V and 3 bases from J, the gap between germline ends came to 16 bases. There are 14 residues in the CDR3. Germline assignment: CDR1 MGHRA and CDR2 YSYEKL. The CDR3 is CASYQRGEDTEAFF. CDR3 DNA sequence: TGCGCCAGCTACCAACGGGGGGAAGACACTGAAGCTTTCTTT.